This TCR beta chain derives from a study of shared clonotypes between healthy human individuals. At the deep level, the assay was run. For sorted subsets, approximately 0.2 ug DNA per replicate equaled 30,000 or so T cell genomes. Clones were sequenced by immunoSEQ multiplex PCR, and TCRdb holds only the in-frame ones, with some missing. Of a few million clones detected, approximately 92% appear once; the ten largest clones hold 0.13% to 0.15%. Recent vaccinations or acute infections were absent in the healthy HIV-negative adult donors. Whole-study findings and limits: Larger estimated richness was generally seen in naive subsets than in memory subsets.

To note about this clone: Its antigen is unidentified.

The CDR3 sequence is 13 residues long. The germline V gene has CDR1 MDHEN and CDR2 SYDVKM. V lost 4 bases and J lost 3, with 10 bases in between. Source material: naive CD4+ T cells sorted from blood. Regarding subset: CD45RA+ positively selected. The genes are TRBV28 and TRBJ2-7, with unresolved D. The receptor's source is a man aged 18 to 35 in good health. As DNA, the CDR3 is TGTGCCAGCAGTTGGACGTTGCGCTACGAGCAGTACTTC. As protein: CASSWTLRYEQYF.